This TCR beta chain was retrieved from a study of blood T cell repertoires in COVID-19. Sequencing used immunoSEQ multiplex PCR; TCRdb keeps in-frame clones, though not all of them. Of roughly 250,000 clones in the sample, approximately 86% were seen once. The V and J ends lost 5 bases and 3 bases respectively, with 14 bases between them. This CDR3 region has 14 residues. The germline V gene encodes CDR1 LNHNV and CDR2 YYDKDF (reference sequence). The chain employs TRBV15 and TRBJ2-7; D might be TRBD2 (7 bases). This TCR was recovered from a woman of 80 years or more with active or convalescent COVID-19. Sample: peripheral blood. Written as DNA, the CDR3 is TGTGCCACCAGCGCAAGCGGGACAAACTACGAGCAGTACTTC. It yields the protein CATSASGTNYEQYF. The variable domain in full, with the rest retrieved from reference TRBV15 and TRBJ2-7, is DAMVIQNPRYQVTQFGKPVTLSCSQTLNHNVMYWYQQKSSQAPKLLFHYYDKDFNNEADTPDNFQSRRPNTSFCFLDIRSPGLGDTAMYLCATSASGTNYEQYFGPGTRLTVT.